This passage covers 21 T cell receptor beta chains from one sample sequenced in a study of T cell repertoires in cytomegalovirus infection. TCRdb processed the reads anew with MiXCR; each CDR3 protein has one entry. The top ten clones hold over 12% of a sample with hundreds of thousands of distinct CDR3 sequences, less than 35% of them seen once. What these receptors recognize is not known. Specimen: cultured CD8+ T cells from PBMCs, collected from culture after CMV antigen stimulation. The origin of the receptors is a human donor in good health (CMV status not recorded). Some clones in this sample may be carry-over from other donors' samples.

This clonotype came up a few times. The chain carries TRBV13 and TRBJ2-7, with 9 bases fitting TRBD1. The CDR3 has 14 residues. The V and J ends lost 5 bases and 5 bases, in that order; junction bases with no gene match: 7. The germline V gene has CDR1 PRHDT and CDR2 FYEKMQ (reference sequence). The CDR3 protein is CASSAGTGSDEQYF. The CDR3 DNA sequence: TGTGCCAGCAGCGCCGGGACAGGGAGTGACGAGCAGTACTTC.

This chain uses TRBV2 with TRBJ2-3, with 10 bases matching TRBD2. The CDR3 covers 16 residues. Germline values: CDR1 SNHLY, CDR2 FYNNEI. Trimming at V came to 8 bases and at J to 6 bases, leaving 14 bases not matched to a gene. For the CDR3, the DNA is TGTGCCAGCCCCTCTCCGGCTAGCGGGGGCGCGGATACGCAGTATTTT. This encodes CASPSPASGGADTQYF.

The V gene is TRBV6-2 or TRBV6-3, the J gene TRBJ2-7; TRBD1 or TRBD2 may be the D gene (5 bases each). From germline, CDR1 is MNHEY and CDR2 SVGEGT. The V gene lost 6 bases and the J gene lost 3 bases, with 30 bases spanning the gap. The CDR3 contains 19 residues. The CDR3 DNA is TGTGCCAGCAGACGCGACTGGGACCCCAACGGGGTGCCCCTCTACGAGCAGTACGTC. This codes for CASRRDWDPNGVPLYEQYV.

This clonotype has just a few counts. J is TRBJ2-7 and V is TRBV20-1; D is perhaps TRBD1 (6 bases). The CDR3 is made up of 16 amino acids. V was shortened by 3 bases and J by 3 bases, with 21 bases between the two germline ends. Per germline, CDR1 DFQATT and CDR2 SNEGSKA (reference sequence). In nucleotides, the CDR3 is TGCAGTGCTAGTCCGGACAGCGATCCCGCCCTCTACGAGCAGTACTTC. Translation gives CSASPDSDPALYEQYF.

The CDR3, as DNA: TGTGCCAGCAGCCCCCCGGGACTAGCCCAAGAAAGAAGCTACAATGAGCAGTTCTTC. This gives the protein CASSPPGLAQERSYNEQFF. This rearrangement joins TRBV7-6 to TRBJ2-1; 9 nucleotides match TRBD2. The CDR3 length is 19 residues. Trimming at V came to 5 bases and at J to 3 bases, leaving 17 bases not matched to a gene. Germline assignment: CDR1 SGHVS and CDR2 FNYEAQ. Looking up the rest from reference TRBV7-6 and TRBJ2-1 gives the full variable domain: GAGVSQSPRYKVTKRGQDVALRCDPISGHVSLYWYRQALGQGPEFLTYFNYEAQQDKSGLPNDRFSAERPEGSISTLTIQRTEQRDSAMYRCASSPPGLAQERSYNEQFFGPGTRLTVL.

This clonotype has a count of ten or more. This chain uses TRBV5-4 with TRBJ2-6; 7 bases are a match to TRBD1. The ends lost 0 bases at V and 0 bases at J; junction bases unmatched: 3. Germline values: CDR1 SGHNT, CDR2 YYREEE (reference sequence). CDR3 length: 17 amino acids. The CDR3 DNA follows: TGTGCCAGCAGCTTGGGACAGGGTCTCTCTGGGGCCAACGTCCTGACTTTC. This sequence encodes CASSLGQGLSGANVLTF.

This clonotype was seen repeatedly, ten times or more. The chain joins TRBV7-2 to TRBJ2-5, with 7 bases lining up with TRBD2. The CDR3 is made up of 17 amino acids. V trimming: 2 bases; J trimming: 6 bases; junction bases outside the gene matches: 15. Per germline, CDR1 SGHTA and CDR2 FQGNSA. The CDR3 DNA is TGTGCCAGCAGCTTATTCAGGCGTGACCCGGGGGGAAAGACCCAGTACTTC. This translates into CASSLFRRDPGGKTQYF.

In this sample, this clonotype turned up many times. The V and J genes are TRBV7-8 and TRBJ2-3; 10 bases are shared with TRBD2. V trimming: 2 bases; J trimming: 2 bases; junction bases outside the gene matches: 1. The CDR3 sequence is 15 residues long. CDR1 is SGHVS, CDR2 FQNEAQ, per germline. CDR3 loop: CASSLTSGVTDTQYF. CDR3 nucleotide sequence: TGTGCCAGCAGCTTAACTAGCGGGGTCACAGATACGCAGTATTTT.

The chain is built from TRBV27 and TRBJ2-6, with D unresolved. Germline V lookup: CDR1 MNHEY, CDR2 SMNVEV (reference sequence). Trimming removed 6 bases from V and 0 bases from J, with 3 bases in between. The CDR3 spans 13 residues. CDR3 sequence reads: CASRVSGANVLTF. The CDR3 DNA sequence: TGTGCCAGCAGAGTCTCTGGGGCCAACGTCCTGACTTTC. Using reference TRBV27 and TRBJ2-6 for the parts outside the CDR3, the full variable domain is EAQVTQNPRYLITVTGKKLTVTCSQNMNHEYMSWYRQDPGLGLRQIYYSMNVEVTDKGDVPEGYKVSRKEKRNFPLILESPSPNQTSLYFCASRVSGANVLTFGAGSRLTVL.

There are a few counts of this clonotype. V is TRBV27 and J is TRBJ2-3, with D unresolved. Germline V lookup: CDR1 MNHEY, CDR2 SMNVEV (reference sequence). This CDR3 has 15 amino acids. Trimming took off 4 bases at V and 4 bases at J, with 15 bases between the two ends. In DNA form, the CDR3 reads TGTGCCAGCAGTTGGGTAGGACGGTTGCCAGATACGCAGTATTTT. Amino acids: CASSWVGRLPDTQYF.

This clonotype was detected a few times. V gene TRBV5-1 combines with J gene TRBJ2-7; TRBD1 is a possible D gene (6 bases). Germline assignment: CDR1 SGHRS and CDR2 YFSETQ. V was shortened by 2 bases and J by 1 base, with 13 bases between the two germline ends. The CDR3 has 15 amino acids. The CDR3 sequence is CASSLGQGISYEQYF. The CDR3 coding sequence is TGCGCCAGCAGCTTAGGGCAGGGGATTTCCTACGAGCAGTACTTC.

A few counts support this clonotype. V is TRBV27 and J is TRBJ2-5, with D unclear. Trimming took 8 bases from V and 2 from J, leaving 12 bases between them. The length of the CDR3 is 13 residues. Germline V CDR1 and CDR2: MNHEY, SMNVEV (reference sequence). CDR3 DNA: TGTGCCAGCGGCTGGCCGGTTCAAGAGACCCAGTACTTC. Its translation is CASGWPVQETQYF.

The chain couples TRBV7-9 to TRBJ2-7, with D tentatively TRBD1 or TRBD2 (8 bases each). Germline loops: CDR1 SEHNR, CDR2 FQNEAQ (reference sequence). Trimming removed 5 bases at V and 3 bases at J, with 20 bases between. This CDR3 has 16 residues. CDR3: CASSPQGGLGLYEQYF. The CDR3 DNA sequence: TGTGCCAGCAGCCCACAGGGGGGACTAGGGCTCTACGAGCAGTACTTC.

The CDR3 sequence is CASWIRGRNTEAFF. CDR3 in DNA: TGTGCCAGCTGGATACGGGGGAGGAACACTGAAGCTTTCTTT. The V gene is TRBV6-5, the J gene TRBJ1-1; a weak D match, TRBD1 (5 bases). The CDR3 totals 14 residues. Per the germline V gene, CDR1 is MNHEY and CDR2 is SVGAGI. V lost 8 bases and J lost 1, with 14 bases in between.

The V call is TRBV14, the J call TRBJ2-5; D is unclear. Per germline, CDR1 SGHDN and CDR2 FVKESK. The CDR3 covers 19 residues. V gave up 4 bases and J gave up 4 bases, with 28 bases separating them. CDR3 sequence (DNA): TGTGCCAGCAGCCGCTCGCGTGAACGATGGAACAAGCCGCGAGAGACCCAGTACTTC. Its protein is CASSRSRERWNKPRETQYF.

The V and J genes are TRBV28 and TRBJ2-1, with TRBD2 matching over 8 bases. Trimming removed 2 bases from V and 6 bases from J; junction bases left unmatched: 12. Germline CDR1 reads MDHEN; CDR2 reads SYDVKM. This CDR3 is built from 17 residues. The CDR3 coding sequence is TGTGCCAGCAGTTTACCTAATAGCGGGGCCGGGGGCAATGAGCAGTTCTTC. Protein: CASSLPNSGAGGNEQFF. Full variable domain (outside the CDR3, taken from reference TRBV28 and TRBJ2-1): DVKVTQSSRYLVKRTGEKVFLECVQDMDHENMFWYRQDPGLGLRLIYFSYDVKMKEKGDIPEGYSVSREKKERFSLILESASTNQTSMYLCASSLPNSGAGGNEQFFGPGTRLTVL.

The rearrangement links TRBV7-9 to TRBJ1-2; D might be TRBD1 (6 bases). Germline CDR1 SEHNR, CDR2 FQNEAQ (reference sequence). V gave up 5 bases and J gave up 7 bases, with 17 bases separating them. The CDR3 runs 14 residues. In nucleotides, the CDR3 is TGTGCCAGCAGCACCCGACAGGTCCCCTCTGGCTACACCTTC. This encodes CASSTRQVPSGYTF.

CDR3 loop: CASSPIHSGANVLTF. The DNA of the CDR3 is TGTGCCAGCAGCCCTATTCACTCTGGGGCCAACGTCCTGACTTTC. This rearrangement joins TRBV14 to TRBJ2-6; no definite D call. Per germline, CDR1 SGHDN and CDR2 FVKESK. The CDR3 runs 15 residues. V gave up 4 bases and J gave up 0 bases, with 7 bases separating them.

The chain links TRBV5-4 to TRBJ2-6, with 9 bases matching TRBD2. This CDR3 region has 18 residues. Trimming at V came to 3 bases and at J to 3 bases, leaving 10 bases not matched to a gene. Germline CDR1 and CDR2: SGHNT and YYREEE (reference sequence). CDR3 in DNA: TGTGCCAGCAGCTCAAGAACTAGCGGGCCCATTGGGGCCAACGTCCTGACTTTC. Amino acids: CASSSRTSGPIGANVLTF. The entire variable domain, with the rest obtained from reference TRBV5-4 and TRBJ2-6, is as follows: ETGVTQSPTHLIKTRGQQVTLRCSSQSGHNTVSWYQQALGQGPQFIFQYYREEENGRGNFPPRFSGLQFPNYSSELNVNALELDDSALYLCASSSRTSGPIGANVLTFGAGSRLTVL.

V usage is TRBV27 and J usage is TRBJ2-1, with TRBD2 matching 11 bases. The CDR3 runs 19 residues. In germline, CDR1 is MNHEY, CDR2 SMNVEV (reference sequence). Trimming took 5 bases from V and 0 from J; bases not matched to a gene: 12. In nucleotides, the CDR3 is TGTGCCAGCAGTCTGACGCAGACTAGCGGGATCGACTCCTACAATGAGCAGTTCTTC. Its protein product is CASSLTQTSGIDSYNEQFF.

The gene calls are TRBV7-6 and TRBJ2-1, with 9 positions matching TRBD2. The CDR3 sequence is 16 residues long. Germline V gene data show CDR1 as SGHVS and CDR2 as FNYEAQ. With V trimmed by 1 base and J by 9 bases, 10 bases remained unmatched. The CDR3 protein is CASSLGRGGHAGEQFF. Written as DNA, the CDR3 is TGTGCCAGCAGCTTAGGGCGGGGGGGCCATGCAGGTGAGCAGTTCTTC.